This TCR beta chain was obtained from a study of blood T cells in healthy people across ages. Study-level findings and limits: Naive T cell percentage showed a strong correlation with the diversity of TCR beta. Roughly linear declines in TCR beta diversity per million T cells occurred with age. When set beside aged donors, long-lived donors presented more naive CD4+ cells and higher diversity.

A note on this clonotype: Its target is unknown.

A J-beta primer mix and a sample-barcoded 5' primer were used in a second PCR of about 6 to 12 cycles. Through a template-switch adaptor with 12 random nucleotides, each cDNA molecule received a tag. TCRdb fed the 5' RACE reads into MiXCR, producing one record per CDR3 protein. The sample carries 650,000 or so distinct CDR3 sequences, roughly half recorded once. The sequence was collected from a woman of 80 years or more in good health. The sequenced sample was blood.

In DNA form, the CDR3 reads TGCAGCGTTGAAGACGGGGAAGGCGCCTACAATGAGCAGTTCTTC. It encodes CSVEDGEGAYNEQFF. The rearrangement uses TRBV29-1 and TRBJ2-1; D is possibly TRBD2 (5 bases). This CDR3 is 15 amino acids long. Trimming took 0 bases from V and 2 from J, leaving 11 bases between them. Germline assignment: CDR1 SQVTM and CDR2 ANQGSEA.